Given below is one TCR beta chain in context. Its specificity is unknown. This CDR3 region has 14 residues. The V end was cut by 4 bases, the J end by 5 bases, with 14 bases between. Germline CDR1 MNHNY, CDR2 SVGAGI (reference sequence). The data belong to a study of vaccination effects on CD4 cells after COVID-19. Turning to the study itself: A few convalescent patients gave early and late post-vaccination samples.

Measured with immunoSEQ multiplex PCR; TCRdb has only the in-frame clones, and not every one. The data hold 17,000 or so clones, with nearly 75% observed a single time. Peptide-pool stimulation followed by sequencing identified expanded antigen-specific CD4+ clonotypes in the ViraFEST assay. Subsequent to 10 days of culture, CD4+ T cells were isolated. By PCR, the person was confirmed to have had SARS-CoV-2 infection between March and December 2020. Two doses of BNT162b2 or mRNA-1273 vaccine were administered to participants. The receptor's source is a human donor who had a prior SARS-CoV-2 infection. The sample here was CD4+ T cells from PBMCs cultured with SARS-CoV-2 spike peptides, taken after COVID-19 vaccination. This chain links TRBV6-6 with TRBJ1-2, with D perhaps TRBD1 (5 bases). DNA for the CDR3: TGTGCCAGCAGTTTCTCAAGTGGGGCTTATGGCTACACCTTC. The encoded protein is CASSFSSGAYGYTF.